The source of this TCR beta chain is a study of blood T cell repertoires in COVID-19. Study as a whole: Acute and convalescent COVID-19 specimens originated in the United States, Italy and Spain.

Methods used by the authors: Amplification from reference gene primers served as the basis for estimated nucleated cell counts. The assay was immunoSEQ multiplex PCR, and TCRdb's table has in-frame clones only and misses some. Clone size and the V and J calls come from that table; the DNA yielded D and trimming. The table records about 87,000 clones, around 85% of them present only once. The sample consisted of peripheral blood. The sequence was obtained from a woman of 80 years or more with active or convalescent COVID-19.

This CDR3 reads CAILREGTGVNTEAFF. The CDR3 DNA reads as TGTGCCATCCTACGGGAAGGGACAGGGGTTAACACTGAAGCTTTCTTT. V usage is TRBV10-3 and J usage is TRBJ1-1, with TRBD1 matching over 10 bases. This CDR3 contains 16 residues. The germline V gene encodes CDR1 ENHRY and CDR2 SYGVKD. The V gene end was trimmed by 8 bases and the J gene end by 2 bases; junction bases not matched to a gene: 11.